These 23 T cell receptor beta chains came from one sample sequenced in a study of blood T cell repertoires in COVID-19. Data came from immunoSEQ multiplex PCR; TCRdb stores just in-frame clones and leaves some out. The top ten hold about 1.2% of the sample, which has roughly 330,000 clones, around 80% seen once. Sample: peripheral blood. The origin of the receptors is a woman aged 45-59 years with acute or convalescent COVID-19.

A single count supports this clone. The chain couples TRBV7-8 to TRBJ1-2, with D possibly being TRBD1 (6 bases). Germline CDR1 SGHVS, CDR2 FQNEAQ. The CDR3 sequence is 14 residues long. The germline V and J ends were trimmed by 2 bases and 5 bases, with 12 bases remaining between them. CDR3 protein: CASSLKWTEYGYTF. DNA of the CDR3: TGTGCCAGCAGCTTAAAGTGGACAGAGTATGGCTACACCTTC. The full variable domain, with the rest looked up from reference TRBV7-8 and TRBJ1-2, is GAGVSQSPRYKVAKRGQDVALRCDPISGHVSLFWYQQALGQGPEFLTYFQNEAQLDKSGLPSDRFFAERPEGSVSTLKIQRTQQEDSAVYLCASSLKWTEYGYTFGSGTRLTVV.

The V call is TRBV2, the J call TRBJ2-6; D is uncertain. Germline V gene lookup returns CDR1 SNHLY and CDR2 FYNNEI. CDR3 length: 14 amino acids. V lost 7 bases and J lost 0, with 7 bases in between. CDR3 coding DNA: TGTGCCAGCACAGGCATCTCTGGGGCCAACGTCCTGACTTTC. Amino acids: CASTGISGANVLTF.

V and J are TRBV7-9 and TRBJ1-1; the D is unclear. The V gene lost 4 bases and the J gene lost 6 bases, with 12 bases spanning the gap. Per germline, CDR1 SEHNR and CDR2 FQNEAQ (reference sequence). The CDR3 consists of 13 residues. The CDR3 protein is CASSYQEHSEAFF. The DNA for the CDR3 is TGTGCCAGCAGCTACCAGGAACACTCTGAAGCTTTCTTT. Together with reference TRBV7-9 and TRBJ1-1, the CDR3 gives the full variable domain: DTGVSQNPRHKITKRGQNVTFRCDPISEHNRLYWYRQTLGQGPEFLTYFQNEAQLEKSRLLSDRFSAERPKGSFSTLEIQRTEQGDSAMYLCASSYQEHSEAFFGQGTRLTVV.

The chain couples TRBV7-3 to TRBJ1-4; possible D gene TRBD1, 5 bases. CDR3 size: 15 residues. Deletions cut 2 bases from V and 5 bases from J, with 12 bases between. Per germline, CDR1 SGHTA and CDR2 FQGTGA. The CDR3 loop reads CASSLLGGANEKLFF. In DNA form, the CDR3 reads TGTGCCAGCAGCTTACTGGGTGGGGCGAATGAAAAACTGTTTTTT.

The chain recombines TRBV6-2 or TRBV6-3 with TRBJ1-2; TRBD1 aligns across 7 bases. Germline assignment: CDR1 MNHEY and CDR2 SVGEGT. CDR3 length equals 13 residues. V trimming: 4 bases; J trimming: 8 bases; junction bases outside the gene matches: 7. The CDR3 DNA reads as TGTGCCAGCAGTTCGCGACAGGGTGAGGGCTACACCTTC. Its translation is CASSSRQGEGYTF.

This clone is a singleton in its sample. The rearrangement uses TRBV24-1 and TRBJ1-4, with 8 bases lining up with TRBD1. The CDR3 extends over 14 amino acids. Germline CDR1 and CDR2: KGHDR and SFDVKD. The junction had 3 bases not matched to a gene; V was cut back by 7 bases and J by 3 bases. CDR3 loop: CATRDRAPNEKLFF. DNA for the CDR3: TGTGCCACCAGGGACAGGGCTCCTAATGAAAAACTGTTTTTT.

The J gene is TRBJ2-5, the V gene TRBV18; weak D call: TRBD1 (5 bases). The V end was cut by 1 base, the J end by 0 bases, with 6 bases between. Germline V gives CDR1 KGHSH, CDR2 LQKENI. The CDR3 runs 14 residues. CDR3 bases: TGTGCCAGCTCACCACGACAGAACCAAGAGACCCAGTACTTC. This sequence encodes CASSPRQNQETQYF. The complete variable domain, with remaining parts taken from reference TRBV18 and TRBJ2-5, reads NAGVMQNPRHLVRRRGQEARLRCSPMKGHSHVYWYRQLPEEGLKFMVYLQKENIIDESGMPKERFSAEFPKEGPSILRIQQVVRGDSAAYFCASSPRQNQETQYFGPGTRLLVL.

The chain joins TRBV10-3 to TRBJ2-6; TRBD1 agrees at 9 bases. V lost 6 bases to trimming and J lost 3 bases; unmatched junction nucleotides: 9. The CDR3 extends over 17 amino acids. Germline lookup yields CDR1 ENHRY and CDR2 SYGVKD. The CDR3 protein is CAISTGTGPGGANVLTF. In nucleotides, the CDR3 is TGTGCCATCAGCACCGGGACAGGGCCCGGTGGGGCCAACGTCCTGACTTTC.

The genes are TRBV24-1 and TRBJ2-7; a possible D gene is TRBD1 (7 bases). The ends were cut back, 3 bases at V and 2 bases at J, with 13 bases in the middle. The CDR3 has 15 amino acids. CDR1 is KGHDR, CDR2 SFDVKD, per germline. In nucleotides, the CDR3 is TGTGCCACCAGTGATCAACCAGGGGGGACCTACGAGCAGTACGTC. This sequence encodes CATSDQPGGTYEQYV.

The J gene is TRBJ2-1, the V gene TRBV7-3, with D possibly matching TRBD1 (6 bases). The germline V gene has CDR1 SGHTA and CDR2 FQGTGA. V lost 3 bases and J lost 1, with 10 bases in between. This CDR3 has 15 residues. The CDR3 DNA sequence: TGTGCCAGCAGCTTCCAGGGGATGTCCTACAATGAGCAGTTCTTC. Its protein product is CASSFQGMSYNEQFF.

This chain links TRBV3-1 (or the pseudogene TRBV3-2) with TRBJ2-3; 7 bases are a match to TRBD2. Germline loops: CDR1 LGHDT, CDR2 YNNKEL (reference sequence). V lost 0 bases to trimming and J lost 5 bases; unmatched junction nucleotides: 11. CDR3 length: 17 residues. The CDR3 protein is CASSQDRGGALVDTQYF. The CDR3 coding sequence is TGTGCCAGCAGCCAAGATCGGGGAGGGGCGCTGGTAGATACGCAGTATTTT.

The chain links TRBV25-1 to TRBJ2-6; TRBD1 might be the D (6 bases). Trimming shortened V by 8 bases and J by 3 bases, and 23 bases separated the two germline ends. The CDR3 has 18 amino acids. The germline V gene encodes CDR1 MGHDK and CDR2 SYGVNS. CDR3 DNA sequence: TGTGCCAGCTCCCCGGACCTTTCGTGGGGGCTTGGGGCCAACGTCCTGACTTTC. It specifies CASSPDLSWGLGANVLTF.

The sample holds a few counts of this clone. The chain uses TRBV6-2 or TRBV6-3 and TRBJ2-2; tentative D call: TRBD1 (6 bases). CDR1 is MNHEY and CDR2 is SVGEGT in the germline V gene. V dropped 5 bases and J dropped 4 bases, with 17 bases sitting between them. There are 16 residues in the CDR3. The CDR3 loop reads CASSHDRLLVTGELFF. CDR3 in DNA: TGTGCCAGCAGTCATGACAGGCTCCTTGTCACCGGGGAGCTGTTTTTT.

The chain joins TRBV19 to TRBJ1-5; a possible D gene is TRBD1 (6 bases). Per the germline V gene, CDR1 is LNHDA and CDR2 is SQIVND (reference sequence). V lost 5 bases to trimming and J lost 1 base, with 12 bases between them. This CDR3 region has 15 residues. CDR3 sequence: CASSPTGLSNQPQHF. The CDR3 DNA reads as TGTGCCAGTAGTCCAACAGGGTTAAGCAATCAGCCCCAGCATTTT.

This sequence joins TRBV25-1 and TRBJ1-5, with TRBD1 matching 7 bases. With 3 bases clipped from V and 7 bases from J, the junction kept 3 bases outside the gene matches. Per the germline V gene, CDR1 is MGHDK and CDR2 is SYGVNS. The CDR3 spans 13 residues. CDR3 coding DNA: TGTGCCAGCAGTGATAGGGGACAGCAGCCCCAGCATTTT. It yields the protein CASSDRGQQPQHF.

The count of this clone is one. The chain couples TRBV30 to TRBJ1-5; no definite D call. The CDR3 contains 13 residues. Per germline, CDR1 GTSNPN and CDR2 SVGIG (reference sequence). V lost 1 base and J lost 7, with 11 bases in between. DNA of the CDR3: TGTGCCTGGAGTGAGGGAGGGCGGCAGCCCCAGCATTTT. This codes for CAWSEGGRQPQHF.

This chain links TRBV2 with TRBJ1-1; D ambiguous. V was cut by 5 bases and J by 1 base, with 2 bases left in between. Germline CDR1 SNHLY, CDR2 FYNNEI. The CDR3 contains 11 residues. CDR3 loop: CASSQNTEAFF. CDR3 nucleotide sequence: TGTGCCAGCAGTCAGAACACTGAAGCTTTCTTT.

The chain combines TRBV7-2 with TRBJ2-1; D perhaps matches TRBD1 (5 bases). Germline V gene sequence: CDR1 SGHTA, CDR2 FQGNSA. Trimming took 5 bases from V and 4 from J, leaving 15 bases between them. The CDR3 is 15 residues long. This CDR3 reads CASSPLGRQYNEQFF. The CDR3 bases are TGTGCCAGCAGCCCACTCGGTAGACAGTACAATGAGCAGTTCTTC.

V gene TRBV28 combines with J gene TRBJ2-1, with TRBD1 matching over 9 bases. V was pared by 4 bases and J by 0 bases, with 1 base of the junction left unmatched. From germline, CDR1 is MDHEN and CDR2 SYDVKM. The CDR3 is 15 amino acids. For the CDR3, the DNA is TGTGCCAGCAGTTCGACAGGGGGCTCCTACAATGAGCAGTTCTTC. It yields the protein CASSSTGGSYNEQFF.

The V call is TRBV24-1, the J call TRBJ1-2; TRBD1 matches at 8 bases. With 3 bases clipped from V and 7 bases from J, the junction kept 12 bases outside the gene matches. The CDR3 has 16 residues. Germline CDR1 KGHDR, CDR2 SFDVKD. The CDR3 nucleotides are TGTGCCACCAGTGATCCCGCGGGACAGGAGCCCATTGGCTACACCTTC. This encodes CATSDPAGQEPIGYTF.

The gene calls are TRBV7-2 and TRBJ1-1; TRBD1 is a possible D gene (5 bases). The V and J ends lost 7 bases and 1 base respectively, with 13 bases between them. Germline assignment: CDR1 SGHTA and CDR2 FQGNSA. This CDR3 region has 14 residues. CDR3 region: CASTLGRSNTEAFF. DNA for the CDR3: TGTGCCAGCACTTTGGGGCGATCGAACACTGAAGCTTTCTTT.

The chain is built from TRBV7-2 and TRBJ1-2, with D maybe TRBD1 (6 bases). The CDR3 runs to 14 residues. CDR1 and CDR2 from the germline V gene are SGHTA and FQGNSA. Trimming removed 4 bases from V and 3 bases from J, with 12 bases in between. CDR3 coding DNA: TGTGCCAGCAGCTCCCCGGGACATCACTATGGCTACACCTTC. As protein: CASSSPGHHYGYTF.

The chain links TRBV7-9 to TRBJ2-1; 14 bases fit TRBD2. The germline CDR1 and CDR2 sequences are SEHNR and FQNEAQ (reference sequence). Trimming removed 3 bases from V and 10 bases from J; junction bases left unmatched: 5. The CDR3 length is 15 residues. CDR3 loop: CASSFGLAGGGEQFF. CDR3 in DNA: TGTGCCAGCAGCTTCGGACTAGCGGGGGGAGGAGAGCAGTTCTTC.